This TCR beta chain originates from a study of human T cells and chemical hapten exposure. Overall study: Sensitizing treatment utilized 2% DPC over an approximately 2 cm by approximately 2 cm portion of upper inner arm skin.

As to this clonotype: Its antigen is unidentified.

Study observations and caveats: Sensitizing to DPC left TCRs with a frequency above 1 in 1000 unaltered.

The sample's time point: patch test 1, 2 weeks after DPC sensitization. Treatment indicated: therapeutic diphenylcyclopropenone sensitization with weekly scalp DPC. V dropped 3 bases and J dropped 6; count of bases not matched to a gene: 5. CDR1 and CDR2 from the germline V gene are MDHEN and SYDVKM. This CDR3 is built from 13 residues. Source study methods: Samples contained a median of approximately 100,000 TCRs, with a range of roughly 23,224 to 700,000. A single record per CDR3 protein comes from TCRdb applying MiXCR to the RACE reads. TCRdb's processing, not the authors', yielded these V and J calls. The table lists under 65,000 distinct CDR3 sequences, around 9% of them singletons, with around 4.5% in the top ten.

This clonotype originated in a woman between 50 and 59 years old with alopecia areata. Some clones in this sample may be carry-over from other donors' samples. The chain couples TRBV28 to TRBJ2-7; 7 nucleotides agree with TRBD2. The source material was whole blood, sampled in connection with sensitization to the hapten diphenylcyclopropenone (DPC). CDR3 region: CASSFGGSPEQYF. CDR3 nucleotides: TGTGCCAGCAGTTTCGGCGGGAGCCCCGAGCAGTACTTC.